The source of this T cell receptor beta chain is a study of blood T cell repertoires in COVID-19. Looking at the study overall: Both acute and convalescent COVID-19 samples were obtained from the United States, Italy and Spain. T cells, B-cell-depleted T cells, or PBMCs provided the cDNA or gDNA that served as material.

CDR1 is SGHAT, CDR2 FQDESV, per germline (reference sequence). This CDR3 is 15 amino acids long. The ends were cut back, 2 bases at V and 5 bases at J, with 15 bases in the middle. This clone has just one count. Authors' processing steps: Using reference gene primer amplification, nucleated cell counts were estimated. Clones were sequenced by immunoSEQ multiplex PCR, and TCRdb holds only the in-frame ones, with some missing. V, J and clone size reflect that table, while D and trimming were determined from the DNA. The sample contains a few hundred thousand clones, around 89% of which appear only once. Participants had their cohort set by participant-reported clinical history.

This clonotype was obtained from a woman aged 40 to 49 who had recovered from COVID-19. Source material: PBMCs or T cells enriched from blood (not recorded which). The J gene is TRBJ2-5, the V gene TRBV11-1, with D perhaps TRBD2 (6 bases). This CDR3 is CASSLTGEVPETQYF. The DNA for the CDR3 is TGTGCCAGCAGCTTAACGGGAGAGGTCCCCGAGACCCAGTACTTC. Supplemented by reference TRBV11-1 and TRBJ2-5, the full variable domain reads EAEVAQSPRYKITEKSQAVAFWCDPISGHATLYWYRQILGQGPELLVQFQDESVVDDSQLPKDRFSAERLKGVDSTLKIQPAELGDSAMYLCASSLTGEVPETQYFGPGTRLLVL.